The entry that follows covers one T cell receptor beta chain sequence. The CDR3 covers 13 residues. Germline CDR1 reads SGDLS; CDR2 reads YYNGEE. V shed 4 bases and J 9 bases; nucleotides not matched to a gene: 7. This sample is part of a study of blood T cell repertoires in COVID-19. On the study more broadly: Researchers got acute and convalescent COVID-19 samples from the United States, Italy and Spain. T cells, B-cell-depleted T cells, or PBMCs provided the cDNA or gDNA that served as material.

Participants spanned ages about 18 to 95 years and resided in over 20 US areas. Participants' reported clinical history set cohort assignment. Some clones are missing from TCRdb's copy, which holds only in-frame ones; the method was immunoSEQ multiplex PCR. The sample includes about 180,000 clones, approximately 84% seen only once; the top ten take around 1.2%. The TCR comes from a human donor with acute COVID-19. The donor label of this sample is uncertain. This sequence joins TRBV9 and TRBJ2-5; TRBD2 matches at 9 bases. Sample: PBMCs or T cells enriched from blood (not recorded which). CDR3 loop: CASSLAGRGSQYF. The CDR3 coding sequence is TGTGCCAGCAGCCTAGCGGGGAGGGGGTCCCAGTACTTC.